One TCR beta chain is described in this entry. Germline V lookup: CDR1 SGDLS, CDR2 YYNGEE. The CDR3 has 16 amino acids. Deletions cut 0 bases from V and 1 base from J, with 11 bases between. This specimen comes from a study of blood T cell repertoires in COVID-19. At the level of the study: The cDNA or gDNA used as material had been derived from T cells, B-cell-depleted T cells, or PBMCs.

In the study's own analysis: For nucleated cells, counts were estimated from reference gene primer amplification. The assay was immunoSEQ multiplex PCR, and TCRdb's table has in-frame clones only and misses some. V and J calls and clone size come straight from that table; D and trimming were deduced from the DNA. The sample includes approximately 65,000 clones, around 79% of them seen just once. Sequences were obtained from peripheral blood. The source is a man aged 55 to 69 with acute or convalescent COVID-19. The chain combines TRBV9 with TRBJ1-3; no clear D. CDR3 sequence (DNA): TGTGCCAGCAGCGTAGATCCGGCCGGGTCTGGAAACACCATATATTTT. This codes for CASSVDPAGSGNTIYF.